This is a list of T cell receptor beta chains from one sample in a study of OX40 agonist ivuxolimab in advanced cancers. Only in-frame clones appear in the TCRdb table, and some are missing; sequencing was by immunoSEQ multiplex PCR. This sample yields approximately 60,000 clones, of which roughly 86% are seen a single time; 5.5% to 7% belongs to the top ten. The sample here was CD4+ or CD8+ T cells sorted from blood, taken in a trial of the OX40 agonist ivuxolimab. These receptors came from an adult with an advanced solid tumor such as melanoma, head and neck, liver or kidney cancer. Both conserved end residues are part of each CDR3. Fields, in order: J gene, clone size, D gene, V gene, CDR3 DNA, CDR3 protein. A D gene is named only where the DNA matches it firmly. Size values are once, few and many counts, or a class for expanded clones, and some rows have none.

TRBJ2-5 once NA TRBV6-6 TGTGCCAGCAGCCCCCAGGAGACCCAGTACTTC CASSPQETQYF
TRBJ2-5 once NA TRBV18 TGTGCCAGCTCACCACAACAGCAGGAAGAGACCCAGTACTTC CASSPQQQEETQYF
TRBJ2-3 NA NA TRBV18 TGTGCCAGCTCGCGCTTGGTTAAAGATACGCAGTATTTT CASSRLVKDTQYF
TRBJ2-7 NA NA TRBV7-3 TGTGCCAGCCCGGCGCCCAGGGGGGTCTACGAGCAGTACTTC CASPAPRGVYEQYF
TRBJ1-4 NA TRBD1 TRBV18 TGTGCCAGCTCACCGGGACAGGTGAATGAAAAACTGTTTTTT CASSPGQVNEKLFF
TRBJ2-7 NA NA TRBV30 TGTGCCTTAGTTGGGGGAGCTGTGGGAGCCGAGCAGTACTTC CALVGGAVGAEQYF
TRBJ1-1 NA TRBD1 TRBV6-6 TGTGCCAGCAGTTTACAGGGGAGAGGCACTGAAGCTTTCTTT CASSLQGRGTEAFF
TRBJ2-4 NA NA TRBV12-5 TGTGCTAGTGGTTTGGTCCGCCTGGTCGGTGCAAACATTCAGTACTTC CASGLVRLVGANIQYF
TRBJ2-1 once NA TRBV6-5 TGTGCCAGCAGTGCCACAGGGCTGCAAACAAATGAGCAGTTCTTC CASSATGLQTNEQFF
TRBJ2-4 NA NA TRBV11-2 TGTGCCAGCAGCTCGGAGGGGGCCGCCAAAAACATTCAGTACTTC CASSSEGAAKNIQYF
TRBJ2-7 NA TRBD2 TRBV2 TGTGCCAGCATGACTAGCGTAACCTACGAGCAGTACTTC CASMTSVTYEQYF
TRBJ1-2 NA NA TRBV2 TGTGCCAGCACCCGAGGACGGACCGCAAACTATGGCTACACCTTC CASTRGRTANYGYTF
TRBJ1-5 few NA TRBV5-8 TGTGCCAGCCTGGGGGGGAGCAATCAGCCCCAGCATTTT CASLGGSNQPQHF
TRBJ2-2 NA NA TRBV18 TGTGCCAGCTCACCTCTACCTGGGCTCCTGGACACCGGGGAGCTGTTTTTT CASSPLPGLLDTGELFF
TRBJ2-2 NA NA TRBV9 TGTGCCAGCAGCGAACGTCCTGGTGGAGCCGGGGAGCTGTTTTTT CASSERPGGAGELFF
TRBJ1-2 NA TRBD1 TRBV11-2 TGTGCCACCTCAGAAACAGGGGAAGGCTACACCTTC CATSETGEGYTF
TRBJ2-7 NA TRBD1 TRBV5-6 TGTGCCAGCGGACTATCCGGGACAGGGTCTTACGAGCAGTACTTC CASGLSGTGSYEQYF
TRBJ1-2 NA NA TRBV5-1 TGCGCCAGCAGCACGGCAGGGTATGGCTACACCTTC CASSTAGYGYTF
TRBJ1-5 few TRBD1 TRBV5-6 TGTGCCAGCAGCCGGGCCGGGACAGGGGACAATCAGCCCCAGCATTTT CASSRAGTGDNQPQHF
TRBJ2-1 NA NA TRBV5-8 TGTGCCAGCAGCCGCCCCGGACACCACTACAATGAGCAGTTCTTC CASSRPGHHYNEQFF
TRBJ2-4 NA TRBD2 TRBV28 TGTGCCAGCAGTCACCAGAGGCTAGCGGGACGGGAACAGTACTTC CASSHQRLAGREQYF
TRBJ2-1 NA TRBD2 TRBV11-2 TGTGCCAGCAGCTCCAGCGGGAGGGCCCCGAATGAGCAGTTCTTC CASSSSGRAPNEQFF
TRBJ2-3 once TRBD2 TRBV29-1 TGCAGCGTCACCAATCTAGGGACTAGCGGGAGTATTTGGACAGATACGCAGTATTTT CSVTNLGTSGSIWTDTQYF
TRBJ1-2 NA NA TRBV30 TGTGCCTGGGGGTTCTGGGACCTCTATGGCTACACCTTC CAWGFWDLYGYTF
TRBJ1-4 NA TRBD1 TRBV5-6 TGTGCCAGCAGACGACAGGGGGCTAATGAAAAACTGTTTTTT CASRRQGANEKLFF
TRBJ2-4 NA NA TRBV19 TGTGCCAGTAGTATAGATGGAGGGGATGAAAACATTCAGTACTTC CASSIDGGDENIQYF
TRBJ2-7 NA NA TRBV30 TGTGCCTGGAGTAGGGCCACCTACGAGCAGTACTTC CAWSRATYEQYF
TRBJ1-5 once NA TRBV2 TGTGCCAGCAATCCGGAGAGTTACAATCAGCCCCAGCATTTT CASNPESYNQPQHF
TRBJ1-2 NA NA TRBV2 TGTGCCAGCAGTGAGGACTTATACTTCCCCCTCTTC CASSEDLYFPLF
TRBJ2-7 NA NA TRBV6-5 TGTGCCAGCAGAGGGAGACCCTCTAAGGAGCAGTACTTC CASRGRPSKEQYF
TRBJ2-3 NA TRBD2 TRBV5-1 TGCGCCAGCTGCCTCGCGGGAGTATACACAGATACGCAGTATTTT CASCLAGVYTDTQYF
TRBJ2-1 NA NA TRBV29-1 TGCAGCGTTCGGACTGCCTACAATGAGCAGTTCTTC CSVRTAYNEQFF
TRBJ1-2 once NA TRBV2 TGTGCCTGTCAAGGAGGGTGGAAGGAAAACTATGGCTACACCTTC CACQGGWKENYGYTF
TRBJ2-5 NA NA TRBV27 TGTGCCAGCAGTTTAGGGGAGACCCAGTACTTC CASSLGETQYF
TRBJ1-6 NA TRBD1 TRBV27 TGTGCCAGCAGTCCTGACAGGGTTAGCTCACCCCTCCACTTT CASSPDRVSSPLHF
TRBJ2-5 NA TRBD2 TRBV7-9 TGTGCCAGCAGCTTAAAGAGCGGGAGGGCCGGGGAGACCCAGTACTTC CASSLKSGRAGETQYF
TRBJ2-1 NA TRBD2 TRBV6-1 TGTGCCAGCAGGGGACTAGCGGGTTGGAATGAGCAGTTCTTC CASRGLAGWNEQFF
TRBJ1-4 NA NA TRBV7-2 TGTGCCAGCAGCTTACAGGGGCTGTCTGAAAAACTGTTTTTT CASSLQGLSEKLFF
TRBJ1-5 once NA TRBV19 TGTGCCAGTAGTATAGGGGCAGGGGCCAATCAGCCCCAGCATTTT CASSIGAGANQPQHF
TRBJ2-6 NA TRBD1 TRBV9 TGTGCCAGCAGCGTAGAGGGGGCCGGGGCCAACGTCCTGACTTTC CASSVEGAGANVLTF
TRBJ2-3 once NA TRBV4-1 TGCGCCAGCAGCCGGCTACCCCCGACTATTATTCTCTCAGATACGCAGTATTTT CASSRLPPTIILSDTQYF
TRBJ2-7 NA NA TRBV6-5 TGTGCCAGCAGTTACTCGCGCTTGGGCAGGTCTCTCGAGCAGTACTTC CASSYSRLGRSLEQYF
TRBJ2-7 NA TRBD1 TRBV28 TGTACCAGCAGCAGGGGGCTCTACGAGCAGTACTTC CTSSRGLYEQYF
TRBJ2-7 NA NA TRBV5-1 TGCGCCAGCAGCCGCCGGGGGGACAGCTCCTACGAGCAGTACTTC CASSRRGDSSYEQYF
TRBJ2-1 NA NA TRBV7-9 TGTGCCAGCAGCTTATCGGACCATGAGCAGTTCTTC CASSLSDHEQFF
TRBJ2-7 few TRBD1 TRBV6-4 TGTGCCAGCAGCCCGGGACAGGGCTCCTACGAGCAGTACTTC CASSPGQGSYEQYF